This T cell receptor beta chain was observed in a study of T cell responses to AZD1222 COVID-19 vaccine. Overall study: Doses given second, at about 4 or about 12 weeks, were pooled.

TCRdb's table, derived via immunoSEQ multiplex PCR, lists solely in-frame clones and lacks some. The repertoire holds 95,000 to 110,000 clones, with roughly 88% as singletons. Study-wide results and limits: Donors were largely white British and mainly female; clonal diversity was possibly underestimated. Of spike-specific TCRs, nearly half reportedly target regions left unmutated in variants. Without day 14 samples, only post-peak T cell repertoires were studied.

Notes on this clone: Its cognate antigen is unknown.

Germline V gives CDR1 KGHSH, CDR2 LQKENI. Trimming cost V 1 base and J 4 bases, with 13 bases left between them. This CDR3 is 15 amino acids long. This sequence originates from an adult in good health. The chain recombines TRBV18 with TRBJ2-5, with D possibly being TRBD2 (6 bases). The specimen comprised peripheral blood, sampled on day 0 of AZD1222 vaccination. The CDR3 here is CASSPRGESVETQYF. Here the CDR3 DNA reads TGTGCCAGCTCACCACGGGGGGAGTCGGTAGAGACCCAGTACTTC.